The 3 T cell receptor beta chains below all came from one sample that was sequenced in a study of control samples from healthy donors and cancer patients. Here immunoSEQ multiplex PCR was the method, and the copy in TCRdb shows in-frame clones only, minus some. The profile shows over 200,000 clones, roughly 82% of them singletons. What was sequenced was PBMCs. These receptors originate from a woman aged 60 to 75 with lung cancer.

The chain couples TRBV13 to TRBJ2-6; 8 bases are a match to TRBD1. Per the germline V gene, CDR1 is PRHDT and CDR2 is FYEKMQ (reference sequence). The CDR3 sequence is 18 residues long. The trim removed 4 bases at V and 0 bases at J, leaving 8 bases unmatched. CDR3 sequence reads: CASSSRTGTYSGANVLTF. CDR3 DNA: TGTGCCAGCAGCTCCCGGACAGGGACCTACTCTGGGGCCAACGTCCTGACTTTC.

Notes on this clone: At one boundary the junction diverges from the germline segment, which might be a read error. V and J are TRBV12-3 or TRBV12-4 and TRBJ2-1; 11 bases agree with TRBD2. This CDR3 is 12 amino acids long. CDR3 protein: CASRLAGGEQFF. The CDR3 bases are TGTGCCAGCAGGTTAGCGGGGGGGGAGCAGTTCTTC.

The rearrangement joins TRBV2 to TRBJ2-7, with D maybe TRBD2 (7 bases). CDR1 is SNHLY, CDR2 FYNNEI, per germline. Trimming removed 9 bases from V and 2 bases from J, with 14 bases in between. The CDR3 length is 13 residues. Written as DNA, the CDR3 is TGTGCCAGAGGGGGGGACACAACCTACGAGCAGTACTTC. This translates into CARGGDTTYEQYF.